This T cell receptor (beta chain) derives from a study of shared clonotypes between healthy human individuals. Turning to the study itself: The study enrolled two women and a few men aged 18 to 49.

Some clones are missing from TCRdb's copy, which holds only in-frame ones; the method was immunoSEQ multiplex PCR. The data show some 2,000,000 clones, with over 85% seen just once and 0.1% to 0.15% held by the top ten. V dropped 10 bases and J dropped 4 bases, with 23 bases sitting between them. The germline V gene has CDR1 SNHLY and CDR2 FYNNEI. This CDR3 comprises 15 residues. The specimen sequenced was naive CD4+ T cells sorted from blood. Sample subset: CD45RA+ positively selected. The chain combines TRBV2 with TRBJ2-7; either TRBD1 or TRBD2 may supply D (5 bases each). The sequence came from a man aged 18 to 29 in good health. The CDR3 here is CAKPQGDWWTYEQYF. The CDR3 nucleotides are TGTGCCAAACCCCAGGGTGACTGGTGGACTTACGAGCAGTACTTC.